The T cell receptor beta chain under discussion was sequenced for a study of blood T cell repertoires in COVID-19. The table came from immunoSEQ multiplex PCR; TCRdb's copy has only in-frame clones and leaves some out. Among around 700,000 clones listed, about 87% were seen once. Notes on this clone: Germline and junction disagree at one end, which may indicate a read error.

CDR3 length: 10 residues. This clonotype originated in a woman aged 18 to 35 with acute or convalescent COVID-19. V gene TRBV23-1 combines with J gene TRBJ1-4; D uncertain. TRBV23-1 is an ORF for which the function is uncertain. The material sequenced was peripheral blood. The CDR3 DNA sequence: TGCGCCAGCACCAGCCTATGCGGGATTTTT. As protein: CASTSLCGIF.